This section outlines one TCR beta chain sequence together with its context. The antigen is undetermined. The method was immunoSEQ multiplex PCR; TCRdb's version includes in-frame clones alone and lacks a portion of them. The sample includes just under 150,000 clones, approximately 86% of them seen just once. These data originate in a study of cytomegalovirus exposure and HLA in healthy donors. Study outcomes and limitations: According to a subsequent analysis, TCR clusters identified in the first cohort showed a tendency to co-occur across the roughly 130 validation repertoires. A list of roughly 160 TCR beta chains associated with cytomegalovirus was given.

This sequence was found in a man between 18 and 35 years old in good health and CMV-seropositive. Sequenced input: PBMCs.

CDR3 bases: TGTGCCACTACGACAGGGGTAAATCAGCCCCAGCATTTT. This sequence encodes CATTTGVNQPQHF. This rearrangement joins TRBV6-6 to TRBJ1-5; 8 nucleotides line up with TRBD1. V lost 10 bases, J lost 4 bases, and 6 bases stayed unmatched. This CDR3 is built from 13 residues. Germline V lookup: CDR1 MNHNY, CDR2 SVGAGI (reference sequence).